The 12 T cell receptor beta chains listed next were all sequenced from one sample in a study of T cells in Graves' hyperthyroidism and ophthalmopathy. Using RNA transcripts as the source, TCR beta CDR3 regions were amplified. An initial round of RT-PCR targeting the TCR CDR3 relied on the HTBI primer set. TCRdb fed the multiplex PCR reads into MiXCR, producing one record per CDR3 protein. The top ten clones hold around 3.5% of a sample with about 600,000 distinct CDR3 sequences, about a sixth of them seen once. The sequencing sample was made of blood. The source is a woman aged 35 to 49 with Graves' ophthalmopathy.

In this sample, this clonotype turned up many times. The J gene is TRBJ2-7, the V gene TRBV2; 8 bases agree with TRBD1. Germline V lookup: CDR1 SNHLY, CDR2 FYNNEI. Trimming took 2 bases from V and 2 from J; bases not matched to a gene: 5. This CDR3 region has 15 residues. In DNA, the CDR3 is TGTGCCAGCAGTGAATTACAGGGGGGAACCTACGAGCAGTACTTC. It codes for CASSELQGGTYEQYF.

This clonotype came up a few times. This rearrangement joins TRBV5-1 to TRBJ1-2; TRBD1 matches at 8 bases. CDR1 is SGHRS and CDR2 is YFSETQ in the germline V gene. This CDR3 has 14 residues. Unmatched junction bases numbered 7, after V lost 3 bases and J lost 6 bases. The CDR3 DNA reads TGCGCCAGCAGCTATGGACAGGGATGGGATGGCTACACCTTC. It is translated as CASSYGQGWDGYTF.

J is TRBJ1-1 and V is TRBV2, with D unclear. V lost 7 bases and J lost 1, with 10 bases in between. This CDR3 has 13 amino acids. Per germline, CDR1 SNHLY and CDR2 FYNNEI. CDR3 coding DNA: TGTGCCAGCAATCGACACACGAACACTGAAGCTTTCTTT. The encoded protein is CASNRHTNTEAFF.

This clonotype was observed at least ten times. V and J are TRBV30 and TRBJ1-2, with TRBD1 matching over 7 bases. Germline V gene lookup returns CDR1 GTSNPN and CDR2 SVGIG (reference sequence). The junction had 4 bases not matched to a gene; V was cut back by 3 bases and J by 3 bases. The CDR3 is 13 amino acids. CDR3 nucleotides: TGTGCCTGGAGCCGGACAGGTTACTATGGCTACACCTTC. Its translation: CAWSRTGYYGYTF.

This clonotype has at least ten counts. J is TRBJ1-6 and V is TRBV2; TRBD1 matches 7 bases. The V segment lost 6 bases and the J segment 10 bases; nucleotides outside the gene matches: 6. The CDR3 length is 13 residues. In germline, CDR1 is SNHLY, CDR2 FYNNEI. The CDR3 reads CASRAQTGSPLHF. Written as DNA, the CDR3 is TGTGCCAGCAGGGCACAGACAGGGTCACCCCTCCACTTT.

This clonotype has only a few counts. V usage is TRBV6-1 and J usage is TRBJ2-7, with D hard to call. From germline, CDR1 is MNHNS and CDR2 SASEGT. Trimming removed 3 bases from V and 0 bases from J, with 12 bases in between. The CDR3 covers 15 residues. CDR3 in DNA: TGTGCCAGCAGTGATTTGTTCGGTAGCTCCTACGAGCAGTACTTC. Protein: CASSDLFGSSYEQYF.

This clonotype was seen more than once but under ten times. The chain is built from TRBV3-1 and TRBJ1-2; a weak D match, TRBD1 (5 bases). The V end lost 0 bases, the J end lost 6 bases, and 14 bases lay between the germline ends. CDR1 LGHDT and CDR2 YNNKEL come from the germline V gene (reference sequence). CDR3 length: 15 amino acids. The CDR3 here is CASSQEGGARNGYTF. The CDR3 DNA follows: TGTGCCAGCAGCCAAGAAGGAGGGGCGAGGAATGGCTACACCTTC.

The chain couples TRBV10-3 to TRBJ1-6, with a weak D call TRBD1 (5 bases). Germline lookup yields CDR1 ENHRY and CDR2 SYGVKD. There are 13 residues in the CDR3. V was shortened by 6 bases and J by 8 bases, with 11 bases between the two germline ends. The CDR3 loop reads CAIRWQGDSPLHF. The CDR3 DNA sequence: TGTGCCATCAGGTGGCAGGGCGATTCACCCCTCCACTTT.

J is TRBJ1-2 and V is TRBV12-3 or TRBV12-4; TRBD1 aligns across 8 bases. The CDR3 consists of 12 residues. With V trimmed by 6 bases and J by 13 bases, 10 bases remained unmatched. As DNA, the CDR3 is TGTGCCAGCAGATCGGGACAGGCCGTCGCCACCTTC. Its translation is CASRSGQAVATF.

This clonotype appeared a single time. J is TRBJ2-3 and V is TRBV4-1, with a possible D match to TRBD2 (7 bases). Trimming cost V 0 bases and J 4 bases, with 14 bases left between them. Germline loops: CDR1 MGHRA, CDR2 YSYEKL. This CDR3 has 16 amino acids. Here the CDR3 DNA reads TGCGCCAGCAGCCAAGATCGGGGCGGGGGCCCAGATACGCAGTATTTT. It encodes CASSQDRGGGPDTQYF.

The sample holds many counts of this clonotype. The rearrangement uses TRBV11-1 and TRBJ2-1; TRBD2 matches at 7 bases. Germline V CDR1 and CDR2: SGHAT, FQDESV (reference sequence). The CDR3 length is 15 residues. The V and J ends lost 5 bases and 6 bases, in that order; junction bases with no gene match: 10. This CDR3 is CASSPPAGIGNEQFF. For the CDR3, the DNA is TGTGCCAGCAGCCCCCCAGCGGGGATAGGCAATGAGCAGTTCTTC.

This clonotype was found many times. The rearrangement uses TRBV12-3 or TRBV12-4 and TRBJ1-3; 9 bases map to TRBD1. This CDR3 has 19 amino acids. Trimming at V came to 5 bases and at J to 0 bases, leaving 14 bases not matched to a gene. CDR3 residues: CASSLRDRVKDLSGNTIYF. Written as DNA, the CDR3 is TGTGCCAGCAGTCTCCGGGACAGGGTCAAGGACCTCTCTGGAAACACCATATATTTT.